The 29 T cell receptor beta chains in this list originate from one sample, sequenced in a study of blood T cell repertoires in COVID-19. Produced via immunoSEQ multiplex PCR; TCRdb's table is partial and in-frame only. The sample lists roughly 240,000 clones, 86% occurring once. Sequencing used PBMCs or T cells enriched from blood (not recorded which). All receptors derive from a woman aged 50 to 65 who had recovered from COVID-19.

The chain has TRBV24-1 and TRBJ2-5; D perhaps matches TRBD1 (5 bases). Germline V gene lookup returns CDR1 KGHDR and CDR2 SFDVKD. Trimming cost V 4 bases and J 1 base, with 9 bases left between them. CDR3 length equals 14 residues. CDR3 residues: CATSDPDSQETQYF. The CDR3 DNA follows: TGTGCCACCAGTGACCCAGACAGCCAAGAGACCCAGTACTTC.

The CDR3 sequence is CASSSGSGPDTQYF. The CDR3 nucleotides read TGTGCCAGCAGCTCCGGGTCGGGTCCAGATACGCAGTATTTT. The V call is TRBV9, the J call TRBJ2-3; D ambiguous. The germline gives CDR1 SGDLS, CDR2 YYNGEE. The ends were cut back, 4 bases at V and 4 bases at J, with 13 bases in the middle. The CDR3 runs to 14 residues.

The gene calls are TRBV7-6 and TRBJ2-7; maybe TRBD2 (6 bases). CDR3 length equals 16 residues. Germline V lookup: CDR1 SGHVS, CDR2 FNYEAQ. The V and J ends lost 4 bases and 3 bases respectively, with 19 bases between them. The CDR3 DNA is TGTGCCAGCAGCTCAACTTATAGACTAGACTACTACGAGCAGTACTTC. The encoded protein is CASSSTYRLDYYEQYF.

The chain joins TRBV29-1 to TRBJ1-5, with a possible D match to TRBD1 (6 bases). V was trimmed by 1 base and J by 2 bases, leaving 9 bases between them. The germline V gene has CDR1 SQVTM and CDR2 ANQGSEA. The length of the CDR3 is 14 residues. For the CDR3, the DNA is TGCAGCGTTGAAGTACAGGGAGGCAATCAGCCCCAGCATTTT. Amino acids: CSVEVQGGNQPQHF.

The chain is built from TRBV4-2 and TRBJ2-1; TRBD2 agrees at 10 bases. Losses at the gene ends were 4 bases for V and 4 bases for J; bases not matched to a gene: 19. Germline CDR1 reads LGHNA; CDR2 reads YNFKEQ. There are 20 residues in the CDR3. The CDR3 protein is CASSPRTGGPGLAVYNEQFF. CDR3 nucleotide sequence: TGTGCCAGCAGCCCGCGAACCGGGGGGCCAGGACTAGCGGTGTACAATGAGCAGTTCTTC.

The rearrangement joins TRBV5-4 to TRBJ2-2, with 14 bases that match TRBD2. CDR1 SGHNT and CDR2 YYREEE come from the germline V gene (reference sequence). V lost 3 bases and J lost 7; bases outside the gene matches: 5. The CDR3 has 16 amino acids. In DNA form, the CDR3 reads TGTGCCAGCAGCTCCGGACTAGCGGGGGGCAGCGGGGAGCTGTTTTTT. Translated: CASSSGLAGGSGELFF.

The CDR3 DNA is TGTGCCACCAGCAGAGATCCCGGAGCCCTCAGCTCCTACGAGCAGTACTTC. It codes for CATSRDPGALSSYEQYF. V gene TRBV15 combines with J gene TRBJ2-7; no definite D call. Germline CDR1 LNHNV, CDR2 YYDKDF (reference sequence). The CDR3 sequence is 17 residues long. Trimming took 0 bases from V and 0 from J, leaving 15 bases between them. The variable domain in full, with the rest retrieved from reference TRBV15 and TRBJ2-7, is DAMVIQNPRYQVTQFGKPVTLSCSQTLNHNVMYWYQQKSSQAPKLLFHYYDKDFNNEADTPDNFQSRRPNTSFCFLDIRSPGLGDTAMYLCATSRDPGALSSYEQYFGPGTRLTVT.

The J gene is TRBJ1-1, the V gene TRBV2, with TRBD1 identical over 12 bases. There are 15 residues in the CDR3. The J segment lost 4 bases and the V segment lost 7 bases, leaving 7 bases of the junction unmatched. Germline assignment: CDR1 SNHLY and CDR2 FYNNEI. CDR3 in DNA: TGTGCCAGCACCAGGGGACAGGGGGCAGCCACTGAAGCTTTCTTT. The encoded protein is CASTRGQGAATEAFF.

This clone showed up just once. The chain carries TRBV6-5 and TRBJ2-7; the match to TRBD1 covers 8 bases. V trimming: 6 bases; J trimming: 6 bases; junction bases outside the gene matches: 7. CDR1 and CDR2 (germline): MNHEY, SVGAGI. The CDR3 has 13 residues. The CDR3 nucleotides are TGTGCCAGCAGAATGGACAGGGCGCTCGAGCAGTACTTC. Residues: CASRMDRALEQYF.

The CDR3 nucleotides read TGTGCCATCAGTGACCTTTTGGGGGGGTTAAACACTGAAGCTTTCTTT. It specifies CAISDLLGGLNTEAFF. The gene calls are TRBV10-3 and TRBJ1-1, with D tentatively TRBD1 (5 bases). V dropped 3 bases and J dropped 2 bases, with 16 bases sitting between them. The CDR3 consists of 16 residues. Germline V gene lookup returns CDR1 ENHRY and CDR2 SYGVKD.

This clone was counted a few times. The chain is built from TRBV7-2 and TRBJ1-6; the D gene is possibly TRBD1 (5 bases). This CDR3 has 15 residues. V lost 5 bases and J 5 bases, leaving 13 bases between the germline ends. Germline-derived CDR1 and CDR2 are SGHTA and FQGNSA. CDR3 in amino acids: CASSGRRGNNSPLHF. CDR3 nucleotides: TGTGCCAGCAGCGGGAGGAGGGGCAATAATTCACCCCTCCACTTT.

This chain links TRBV24-1 with TRBJ2-1; 9 positions match TRBD2. Germline lookup yields CDR1 KGHDR and CDR2 SFDVKD. J was trimmed by 5 bases and V by 9 bases; bases with no gene match: 16. CDR3 length: 17 residues. In DNA form, the CDR3 reads TGTGCCACCTCTTATGGCGGTAGCGGGGGTCGTCACAATGAGCAGTTCTTC. Protein sequence: CATSYGGSGGRHNEQFF.

The chain links TRBV7-9 to TRBJ2-7, with a weak D call TRBD1 (6 bases). The CDR3 extends over 13 amino acids. With 5 bases removed from V and 4 bases from J, the gap between germline ends came to 12 bases. Germline V gene lookup returns CDR1 SEHNR and CDR2 FQNEAQ (reference sequence). Written as DNA, the CDR3 is TGTGCCAGCAGCCCACAGGACAGTTACGAGCAGTACTTC. It specifies CASSPQDSYEQYF.

The genes are TRBV30 and TRBJ1-1; 7 nucleotides match TRBD1. Unmatched junction bases numbered 10, after V lost 0 bases and J lost 3 bases. The CDR3 loop spans 16 amino acids. Germline lookup yields CDR1 GTSNPN and CDR2 SVGIG (reference sequence). CDR3 loop: CAWSVGGFLPYTEAFF. The DNA of the CDR3 is TGTGCCTGGAGTGTAGGGGGCTTCCTCCCCTACACTGAAGCTTTCTTT.

The chain joins TRBV19 to TRBJ1-6, with 9 bases lining up with TRBD1. After removal of 5 bases from V and 10 bases from J, the junction contained 9 bases not matched to a gene. The CDR3 is 15 amino acids. Germline V lookup: CDR1 LNHDA, CDR2 SQIVND (reference sequence). In DNA form, the CDR3 reads TGTGCCAGTAGTCCGGGACAGGGATTGCACTCACCCCTCCACTTT. It translates to CASSPGQGLHSPLHF.

V is TRBV5-4 and J is TRBJ1-4; 7 bases are shared with TRBD1. The CDR3 runs to 13 residues. Germline values: CDR1 SGHNT, CDR2 YYREEE (reference sequence). The junction had 1 base not matched to a gene; V was cut back by 0 bases and J by 8 bases. CDR3 amino acids: CASSLVQGEKLFF. CDR3 DNA: TGTGCCAGCAGCTTGGTACAGGGGGAAAAACTGTTTTTT.

This clone was recorded only once. The J gene is TRBJ2-1, the V gene TRBV7-3; the D gene is possibly TRBD2 (6 bases). Deletions cut 0 bases from V and 2 bases from J, with 8 bases between. The germline gives CDR1 SGHTA, CDR2 FQGTGA. The CDR3 covers 15 residues. For the CDR3, the DNA is TGTGCCAGCAGCTTAACTAGCGGAACCTACAATGAGCAGTTCTTC. As protein: CASSLTSGTYNEQFF.

V and J are TRBV3-1 (or the pseudogene TRBV3-2) and TRBJ1-3; D ambiguous. This CDR3 has 12 residues. The germline V gene encodes CDR1 LGHDT and CDR2 YNNKEL (reference sequence). Trimming took 1 base from V and 7 from J, leaving 5 bases between them. The CDR3 DNA sequence: TGTGCCAGCAGCCAAGCGGAGAACACCATATATTTT. Translation: CASSQAENTIYF.

The V call is TRBV28, the J call TRBJ1-5; 10 bases align to TRBD1. Germline loops: CDR1 MDHEN, CDR2 SYDVKM. The CDR3 totals 17 residues. Trimming at V came to 3 bases and at J to 4 bases, leaving 9 bases not matched to a gene. In DNA form, the CDR3 reads TGTGCCAGCAGTTTTATATGGGGACAGGGGCCTAATCAGCCCCAGCATTTT. This translates into CASSFIWGQGPNQPQHF.

The chain recombines TRBV4-1 with TRBJ1-5; 7 bases line up with TRBD1. Germline CDR1 MGHRA, CDR2 YSYEKL. V lost 1 base and J lost 6; bases outside the gene matches: 6. The length of the CDR3 is 15 residues. For the CDR3, the DNA is TGCGCCAGCAGCCAAGGAAGGCAGGGGGGTCAGCCCCAGCATTTT. Its translation: CASSQGRQGGQPQHF.

CDR3 sequence reads: CASSLSQGWNSPLHF. For the CDR3, the DNA is TGCGCCAGCAGCTTGAGTCAGGGGTGGAATTCACCCCTCCACTTT. J is TRBJ1-6 and V is TRBV5-1, with D maybe TRBD1 (6 bases). V was shortened by 1 base and J by 7 bases, with 12 bases between the two germline ends. CDR1 and CDR2 from the germline V gene are SGHRS and YFSETQ. The length of the CDR3 is 15 residues.

The chain links TRBV7-2 to TRBJ2-2; D possibly corresponds to TRBD1 (5 bases). CDR3 length equals 15 residues. From germline, CDR1 is SGHTA and CDR2 FQGNSA. Trimming took 2 bases from V and 1 from J, leaving 8 bases between them. The CDR3 DNA reads as TGTGCCAGCAGCTTACAAGGGGTGAACACCGGGGAGCTGTTTTTT. Its translation is CASSLQGVNTGELFF.

The V call is TRBV7-2, the J call TRBJ2-7; 10 bases match TRBD1. There are 18 residues in the CDR3. J gave up 0 bases and V 3 bases, and 11 bases lay outside the gene matches. Germline V lookup: CDR1 SGHTA, CDR2 FQGNSA. CDR3 region: CASSLRQGAGVYSYEQYF. The CDR3 DNA reads TGTGCCAGCAGCTTGAGACAGGGGGCGGGGGTTTACTCCTACGAGCAGTACTTC.

The chain couples TRBV29-1 to TRBJ2-1, with 14 bases identical to TRBD2. Per germline, CDR1 SQVTM and CDR2 ANQGSEA. Trimming cost V 7 bases and J 7 bases; bases outside gene matches: 9. This CDR3 has 15 residues. The CDR3 here is CSAVGLAGAGNEQFF. DNA for the CDR3: TGCAGCGCCGTGGGACTAGCGGGAGCAGGGAATGAGCAGTTCTTC.

The chain joins TRBV2 to TRBJ2-7; 10 bases match TRBD1. The CDR3 runs to 14 residues. V lost 5 bases and J lost 3; bases outside the gene matches: 4. CDR1 is SNHLY, CDR2 FYNNEI, per germline. The chain's CDR3 is CASSSGTGVYEQYF. The CDR3 DNA reads as TGTGCCAGCAGTTCCGGGACAGGGGTCTACGAGCAGTACTTC.

The chain couples TRBV9 to TRBJ1-3, with TRBD1 matching over 12 bases. The V gene's germline CDR1 is SGDLS and CDR2 YYNGEE. V gave up 4 bases and J gave up 3 bases; unmatched junction bases: 8. The CDR3 covers 17 residues. The CDR3 DNA is TGTGCCAGCAGCATAGGGACAGGGGGCAACTTTGGAAACACCATATATTTT. Translated, it gives CASSIGTGGNFGNTIYF.

This rearrangement joins TRBV6-4 to TRBJ1-4, with D unresolved. Germline CDR1 reads MRHNA; CDR2 reads SNTAGT. This CDR3 region has 13 residues. Trimming cost V 3 bases and J 11 bases, with 13 bases left between them. CDR3 residues: CASSEGGAGKLFF. CDR3 bases: TGTGCCAGCAGTGAGGGAGGAGCGGGGAAACTGTTTTTT.

The V gene is TRBV6-5, the J gene TRBJ1-1; D unclear. Trimming removed 5 bases from V and 2 bases from J, with 3 bases in between. CDR3 size: 11 residues. Germline V gives CDR1 MNHEY, CDR2 SVGAGI. CDR3 in amino acids: CASSTNTEAFF. The CDR3 region has the DNA TGTGCCAGCAGTACAAACACTGAAGCTTTCTTT.

This clone has only one observation. The chain carries TRBV19 and TRBJ2-1; 9 positions agree with TRBD2. Trimming removed 1 base from V and 8 bases from J; junction bases left unmatched: 6. The CDR3 runs 15 residues. The germline V gene encodes CDR1 LNHDA and CDR2 SQIVND (reference sequence). Here the CDR3 reads CASSIASGVKDEQFF. Here the CDR3 DNA reads TGTGCCAGTAGTATAGCTAGCGGGGTCAAGGATGAGCAGTTCTTC.